This T cell receptor (beta chain) emerged from a study of blood T cell repertoires in COVID-19. Per germline, CDR1 GTSNPN and CDR2 SVGIG (reference sequence). This CDR3 comprises 14 residues. The ends were cut back, 3 bases at V and 2 bases at J, with 14 bases in the middle. The table came from immunoSEQ multiplex PCR; TCRdb's copy has only in-frame clones and leaves some out. The sample carries approximately 110,000 clones, about four fifths recorded once. The rearrangement uses TRBV30 and TRBJ2-7, with D maybe TRBD2 (6 bases). The TCR was taken from a woman aged 70-85 years with acute or convalescent COVID-19. Sequencing was done on a sample of peripheral blood. CDR3 region: CAWRGYGSAYEQYF. The CDR3 DNA sequence: TGTGCCTGGAGGGGATACGGGAGCGCCTACGAGCAGTACTTC.